A selection of T cell receptor beta chains follows, all from one sample in a study of blood T cell repertoires in COVID-19. Sequencing used immunoSEQ multiplex PCR; TCRdb keeps in-frame clones, though not all of them. The table has over 200,000 clones, 70% to 90% seen once. The sample comprised PBMCs or T cells enriched from blood (not recorded which). Receptors originate from a woman aged 25 to 39 who had been exposed to COVID-19. Each CDR3 is given with its conserved first and last residue. A D gene is named only where the DNA matches it firmly. Expanded clones are given a class, and other clones once, few, many or no size at all.

length	D	J	V	size	CDR3	DNA
14	TRBD1	TRBJ1-1	TRBV6-1	.	CASSDQQGGTEAFF	TGTGCCAGCAGTGACCAACAGGGGGGCACTGAAGCTTTCTTT
14	TRBD2	TRBJ2-1	TRBV7-8	.	CASSFNGGAGEQFF	TGTGCCAGCAGCTTCAACGGGGGGGCCGGTGAGCAGTTCTTC
12	TRBD2	TRBJ2-3	TRBV12-3/TRBV12-4	.	CASRPGGYTQYF	TGTGCCAGCAGGCCGGGGGGATATACGCAGTATTTT
17	TRBD2	TRBJ2-3	TRBV5-1	.	CASSSRLAGALTDTQYF	TGCGCCAGCAGCTCCCGACTAGCGGGGGCCCTCACAGATACGCAGTATTTT
16	TRBD2	TRBJ2-4	TRBV10-3	.	CATHSGRDGDKNIQYF	TGTGCCACCCATAGCGGGAGGGATGGGGACAAAAACATTCAGTACTTC
14	TRBD1	TRBJ1-5	TRBV5-6	.	CASSFGTGEQPQHF	TGTGCCAGCAGCTTTGGGACAGGGGAACAGCCCCAGCATTTT
15	.	TRBJ2-7	TRBV5-1	.	CASSLVGGAANEQYF	TGCGCCAGCAGCTTGGTAGGGGGGGCCGCCAACGAGCAGTACTTC
13	TRBD1	TRBJ2-5	TRBV3-1/TRBV3-2	.	CASSQHRGKTQYF	TGTGCCAGCAGCCAACACAGGGGAAAGACCCAGTACTTC
11	.	TRBJ2-3	TRBV29-1	.	CSVDSTDTQYF	TGCAGCGTGGACAGTACCGATACGCAGTATTTT
17	TRBD1	TRBJ1-3	TRBV4-1	many	CASSLSDGTGSGNTIYF	TGCGCCAGCAGCCTTAGTGACGGGACAGGCTCTGGAAACACCATATATTTT
15	.	TRBJ1-1	TRBV19	.	CASKGSGDRYTEAFF	TGTGCCAGTAAAGGGAGCGGCGATAGATACACTGAAGCTTTCTTT
16	.	TRBJ2-1	TRBV7-9	.	CASSSLQVGSYNEQFF	TGTGCCAGCAGCTCCCTCCAGGTCGGCTCCTACAATGAGCAGTTCTTC
15	TRBD1	TRBJ1-1	TRBV9	once	CASSPRQGSNTEAFF	TGTGCCAGCAGCCCCCGACAGGGATCGAACACTGAAGCTTTCTTT
16	TRBD1	TRBJ1-1	TRBV7-7	.	CASSSPSSGQVCEAFF	TGTGCCAGCAGCTCCCCTTCCTCCGGACAGGTCTGTGAAGCTTTCTTT
14	TRBD1	TRBJ2-7	TRBV6-6	.	CASSPGTGTWEQYF	TGTGCCAGCAGTCCCGGGACAGGGACATGGGAGCAGTACTTC
18	.	TRBJ1-1	TRBV19	few	CASTPRLHSGAWNTEAFF	TGTGCCAGTACCCCTAGGTTACATTCAGGGGCCTGGAACACTGAAGCTTTCTTT
15	.	TRBJ1-2	TRBV27	.	CASSLRPSGESGYTF	TGTGCCAGCAGTTTAAGGCCCTCCGGGGAGAGCGGCTACACCTTC
16	TRBD1	TRBJ1-1	TRBV4-1	few	CASGTVGTKENTEAFF	TGCGCCAGCGGGACAGTGGGGACGAAGGAGAACACTGAAGCTTTCTTT
14	.	TRBJ1-1	TRBV30	.	CAWSVGHLYTEAFF	TGTGCCTGGAGTGTTGGGCACCTGTACACTGAAGCTTTCTTT
17	TRBD2	TRBJ2-3	TRBV3-1/TRBV3-2	.	CASSQDLRGGPTDTQYF	TGTGCCAGCAGCCAAGATCTGCGGGGGGGCCCCACAGATACGCAGTATTTT
12	.	TRBJ2-7	TRBV2	once	CASRDNSYEQYF	TGTGCCAGCCGGGACAACTCCTACGAGCAGTACTTC
14	.	TRBJ1-3	TRBV15	.	CATSRAGQGNTIYF	TGTGCCACCAGCAGGGCCGGACAGGGAAACACCATATATTTT
16	.	TRBJ2-1	TRBV9	.	CASSPPLADSYNEQFF	TGTGCCAGCAGCCCCCCACTAGCCGATTCCTACAATGAGCAGTTCTTC
16	.	TRBJ2-3	TRBV25-1	.	CASSEFGGISTDTQYF	TGTGCCAGCAGTGAATTTGGAGGTATTAGCACAGATACGCAGTATTTT
12	.	TRBJ1-1	TRBV11-3	.	CASSWLNTEAFF	TGTGCCAGCAGCTGGCTGAACACTGAAGCTTTCTTT
14	TRBD1	TRBJ1-2	TRBV11-2	.	CASSFGQGIYGYTF	TGTGCCAGCAGCTTTGGACAGGGTATTTATGGCTACACCTTC
16	TRBD1	TRBJ1-2	TRBV9	few	CASSVDVGQLLYGYTF	TGTGCCAGCAGCGTAGACGTGGGACAGCTGCTCTATGGCTACACCTTC
16	.	TRBJ2-1	TRBV5-1	.	CASSFQDGITYNEQFF	TGCGCCAGCAGCTTTCAGGACGGGATAACCTACAATGAGCAGTTCTTC
18	.	TRBJ2-7	TRBV2	.	CASSEWLSGRESSYEQYF	TGTGCCAGCAGTGAATGGTTATCTGGCCGGGAGAGCTCCTACGAGCAGTACTTC